This T cell receptor beta chain was found in a study of CD8 T cells in Susac syndrome. Study-wide points: The authors acknowledged that their TCR sequencing and HLA analysis involved a relatively small number of individuals.

High-throughput TCR beta sequencing covered peripheral CD8+ and CD4+ T cells. The CD8+ and CD4+ T cells were negatively isolated, with the TEMRA cells enriched by FACS. This CDR3 is 16 amino acids long. Germline V gene lookup returns CDR1 MGHRA and CDR2 YSYEKL. The germline V and J ends were trimmed by 4 bases and 0 bases, with 13 bases remaining between them. When the RNA was reverse transcribed, random hexamers were used with an input of roughly 0.5 to 1 ug. Amplification of TCR beta CDR3 was carried out by immunoSEQ multiplex PCR, which covered 54 Vbeta and 13 Jbeta segments. TCRdb re-analysed the immunoSEQ multiplex PCR reads in MiXCR, keeping a single row per CDR3 protein. The top ten clones hold roughly 0.32% of a sample with more than 70,000 distinct CDR3 sequences, 85% to 95% of them seen once. Remarks on this clonotype: Antigen unknown.

J is TRBJ2-1 and V is TRBV4-1; no clear D. This clonotype was sampled from a human donor in good health. The sample comprised CD8+ T cells from PBMCs. CDR3 coding DNA: TGCGCCAGCAGCCCTTCGGGTTCGGGCTCCTACAATGAGCAGTTCTTC. Residues: CASSPSGSGSYNEQFF.